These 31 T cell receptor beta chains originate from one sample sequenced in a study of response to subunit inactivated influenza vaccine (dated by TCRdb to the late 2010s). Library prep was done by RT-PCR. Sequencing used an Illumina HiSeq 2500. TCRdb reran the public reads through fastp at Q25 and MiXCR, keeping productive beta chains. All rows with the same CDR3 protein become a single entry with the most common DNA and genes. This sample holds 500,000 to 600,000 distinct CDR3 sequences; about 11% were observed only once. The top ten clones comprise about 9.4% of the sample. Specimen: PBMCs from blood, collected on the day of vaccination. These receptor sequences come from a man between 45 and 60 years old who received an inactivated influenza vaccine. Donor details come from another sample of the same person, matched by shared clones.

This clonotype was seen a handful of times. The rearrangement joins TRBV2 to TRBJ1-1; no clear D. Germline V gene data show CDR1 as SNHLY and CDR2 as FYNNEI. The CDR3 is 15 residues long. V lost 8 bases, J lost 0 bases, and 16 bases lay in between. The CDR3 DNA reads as TGTGCCAGCCATAGAGAACAGACCATGAACACTGAAGCTTTCTTT. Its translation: CASHREQTMNTEAFF.

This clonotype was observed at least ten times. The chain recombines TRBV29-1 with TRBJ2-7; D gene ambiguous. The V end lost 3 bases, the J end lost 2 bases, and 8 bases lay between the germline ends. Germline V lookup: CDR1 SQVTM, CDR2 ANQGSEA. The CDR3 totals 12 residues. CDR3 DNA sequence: TGCAGCGTTGAGGTAAACACCTACGAGCAGTACTTC. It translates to CSVEVNTYEQYF.

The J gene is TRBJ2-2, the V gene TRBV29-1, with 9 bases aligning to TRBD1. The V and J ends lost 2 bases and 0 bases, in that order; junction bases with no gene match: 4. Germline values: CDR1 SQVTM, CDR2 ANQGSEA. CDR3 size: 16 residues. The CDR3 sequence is CSVESRDRANTGELFF. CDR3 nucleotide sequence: TGCAGCGTTGAATCCCGGGACAGGGCGAACACCGGGGAGCTGTTTTTT.

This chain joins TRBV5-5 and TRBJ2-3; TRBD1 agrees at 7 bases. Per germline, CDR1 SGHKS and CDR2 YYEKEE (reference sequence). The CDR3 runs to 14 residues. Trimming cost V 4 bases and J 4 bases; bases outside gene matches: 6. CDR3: CASSAQTGPDTQYF. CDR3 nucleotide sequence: TGTGCCAGCAGCGCCCAGACAGGGCCAGATACGCAGTATTTT.

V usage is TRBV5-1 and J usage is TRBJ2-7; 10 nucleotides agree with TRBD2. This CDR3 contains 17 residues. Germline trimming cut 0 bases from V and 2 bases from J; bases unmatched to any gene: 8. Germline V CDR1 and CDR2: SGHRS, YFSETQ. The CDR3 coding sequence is TGCGCCAGCAGCTTGGTGGCTAGCGGGGGCTCACCCTACGAGCAGTACTTC. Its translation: CASSLVASGGSPYEQYF.

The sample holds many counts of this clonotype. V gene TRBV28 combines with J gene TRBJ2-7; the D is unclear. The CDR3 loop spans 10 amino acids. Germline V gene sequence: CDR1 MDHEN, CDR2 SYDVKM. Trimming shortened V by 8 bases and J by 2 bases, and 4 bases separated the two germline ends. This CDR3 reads CASGTYEQYF. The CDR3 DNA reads TGTGCCAGCGGCACCTACGAGCAGTACTTC.

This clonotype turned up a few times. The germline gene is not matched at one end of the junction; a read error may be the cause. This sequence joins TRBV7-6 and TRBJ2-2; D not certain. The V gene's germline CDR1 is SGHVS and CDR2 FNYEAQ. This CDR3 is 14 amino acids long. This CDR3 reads CASSLVAKTGELFF. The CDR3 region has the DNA TGTGCCAGCAGCTTAGTGGCGAAAACCGGGGAGCTGTTTTTT.

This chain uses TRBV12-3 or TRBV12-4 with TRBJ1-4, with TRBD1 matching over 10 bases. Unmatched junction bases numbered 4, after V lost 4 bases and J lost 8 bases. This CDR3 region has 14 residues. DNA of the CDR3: TGTGCCAGCAGTTCCAGGGACAGGGGCGAAAAACTGTTTTTT. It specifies CASSSRDRGEKLFF.

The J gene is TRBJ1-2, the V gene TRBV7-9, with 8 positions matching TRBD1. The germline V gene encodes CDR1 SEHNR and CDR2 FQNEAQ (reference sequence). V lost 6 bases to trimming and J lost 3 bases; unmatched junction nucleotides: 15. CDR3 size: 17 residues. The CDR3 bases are TGTGCCAGCAGTCCTTCTTCCCGGGACAGGCCCGACTATGGCTACACCTTC. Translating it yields CASSPSSRDRPDYGYTF.

The chain's CDR3 is CASSLFGEGSTDTQYF. The CDR3 DNA is TGTGCCAGCAGTTTATTTGGGGAGGGTAGCACAGATACGCAGTATTTT. V gene TRBV27 combines with J gene TRBJ2-3; 7 nucleotides align to TRBD2. V was pared by 1 base and J by 0 bases, with 4 bases of the junction left unmatched. The CDR3 has 16 residues. In germline, CDR1 is MNHEY, CDR2 SMNVEV (reference sequence).

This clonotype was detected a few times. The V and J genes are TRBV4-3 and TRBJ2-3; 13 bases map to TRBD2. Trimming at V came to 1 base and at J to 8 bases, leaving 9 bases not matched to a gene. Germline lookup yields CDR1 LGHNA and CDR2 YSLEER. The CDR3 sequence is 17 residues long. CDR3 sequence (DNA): TGCGCCAGCAGCCAAGTTCCACTAGCGGGGGGGCGGGGTACGCAGTATTTT. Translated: CASSQVPLAGGRGTQYF.

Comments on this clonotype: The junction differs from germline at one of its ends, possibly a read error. CDR3 bases: TGCTGTGCTAGAGATCCGACAGGGTACTACAATGAGCAGTTCTTC. As protein: CCARDPTGYYNEQFF. The gene calls are TRBV20-1 and TRBJ2-1; 7 nucleotides line up with TRBD1. The CDR3 sequence is 15 residues long. CDR1 is DFQATT and CDR2 is SNEGSKA in the germline V gene (reference sequence).

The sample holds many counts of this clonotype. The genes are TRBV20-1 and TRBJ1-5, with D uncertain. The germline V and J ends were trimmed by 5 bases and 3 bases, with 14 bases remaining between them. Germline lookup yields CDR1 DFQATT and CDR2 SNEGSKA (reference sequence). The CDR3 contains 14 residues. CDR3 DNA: TGCAGTGCTCGCCTGGATTTGGACAATCAGCCCCAGCATTTT. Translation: CSARLDLDNQPQHF.

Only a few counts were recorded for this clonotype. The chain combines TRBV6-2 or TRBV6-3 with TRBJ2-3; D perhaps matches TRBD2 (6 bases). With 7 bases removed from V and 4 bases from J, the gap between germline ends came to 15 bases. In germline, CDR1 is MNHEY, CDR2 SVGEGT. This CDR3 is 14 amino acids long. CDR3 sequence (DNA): TGTGCCAGCAAGGATACGGGAGCCCCAGATACGCAGTATTTT. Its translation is CASKDTGAPDTQYF.

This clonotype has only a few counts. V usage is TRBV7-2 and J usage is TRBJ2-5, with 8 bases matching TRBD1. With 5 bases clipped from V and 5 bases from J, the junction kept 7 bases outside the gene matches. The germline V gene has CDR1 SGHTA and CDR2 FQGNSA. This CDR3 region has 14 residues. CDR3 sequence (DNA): TGTGCCAGCAGCATGACAGGGGTACGGGAGACCCAGTACTTC. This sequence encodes CASSMTGVRETQYF.

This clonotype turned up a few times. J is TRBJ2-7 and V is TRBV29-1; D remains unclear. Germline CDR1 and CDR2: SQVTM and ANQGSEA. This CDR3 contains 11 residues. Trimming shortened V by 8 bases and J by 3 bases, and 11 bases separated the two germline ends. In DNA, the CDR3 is TGCAGCCCCAGTGGGAACTACGAGCAGTACTTC. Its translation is CSPSGNYEQYF.

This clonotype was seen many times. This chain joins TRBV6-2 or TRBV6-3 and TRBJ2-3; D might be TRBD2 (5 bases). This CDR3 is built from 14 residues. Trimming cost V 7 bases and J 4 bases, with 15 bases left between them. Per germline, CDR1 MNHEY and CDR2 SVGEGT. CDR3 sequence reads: CASTRRGLADTQYF. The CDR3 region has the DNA TGTGCCAGCACCAGACGGGGTTTGGCAGATACGCAGTATTTT.

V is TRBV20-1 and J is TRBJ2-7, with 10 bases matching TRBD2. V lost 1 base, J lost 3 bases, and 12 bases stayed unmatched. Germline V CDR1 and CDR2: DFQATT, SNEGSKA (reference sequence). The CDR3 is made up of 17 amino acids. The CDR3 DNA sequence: TGCAGTGCTAGAGTTCCTAGCGGGAGAAGAGTGCGCTACGAGCAGTACTTC. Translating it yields CSARVPSGRRVRYEQYF.

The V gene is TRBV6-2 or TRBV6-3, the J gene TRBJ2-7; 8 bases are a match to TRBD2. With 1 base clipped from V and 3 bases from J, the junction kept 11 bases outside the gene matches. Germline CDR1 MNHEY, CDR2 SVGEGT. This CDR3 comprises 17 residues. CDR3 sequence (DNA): TGTGCCAGCAGTTACTGGGGTGGGACTAGTCCCCTCTACGAGCAGTACTTC. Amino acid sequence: CASSYWGGTSPLYEQYF.

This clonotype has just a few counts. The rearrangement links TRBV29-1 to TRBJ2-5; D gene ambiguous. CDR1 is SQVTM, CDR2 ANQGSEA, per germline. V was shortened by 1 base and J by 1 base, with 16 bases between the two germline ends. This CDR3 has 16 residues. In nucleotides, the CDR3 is TGCAGCGTTGAAGGGAAGGGCATTTGGCCCCAAGAGACCCAGTACTTC. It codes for CSVEGKGIWPQETQYF. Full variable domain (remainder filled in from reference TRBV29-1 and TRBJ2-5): SAVISQKPSRDICQRGTSLTIQCQVDSQVTMMFWYRQQPGQSLTLIATANQGSEATYESGFVIDKFPISRPNLTFSTLTVSNMSPEDSSIYLCSVEGKGIWPQETQYFGPGTRLLVL.

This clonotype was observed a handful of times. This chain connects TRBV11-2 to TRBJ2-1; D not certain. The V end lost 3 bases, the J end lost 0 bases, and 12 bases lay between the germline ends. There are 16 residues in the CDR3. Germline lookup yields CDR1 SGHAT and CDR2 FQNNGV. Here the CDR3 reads CASSLMFASSYNEQFF. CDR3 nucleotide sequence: TGTGCCAGCAGCTTGATGTTCGCCAGCTCCTACAATGAGCAGTTCTTC.

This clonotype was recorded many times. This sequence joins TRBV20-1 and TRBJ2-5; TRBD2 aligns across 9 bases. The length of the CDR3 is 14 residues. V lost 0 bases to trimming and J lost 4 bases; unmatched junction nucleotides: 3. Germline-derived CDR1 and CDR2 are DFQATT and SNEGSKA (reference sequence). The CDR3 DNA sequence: TGCAGTGCTAGAGATGCGGGGGGGCCAGAGACCCAGTACTTC. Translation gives CSARDAGGPETQYF.

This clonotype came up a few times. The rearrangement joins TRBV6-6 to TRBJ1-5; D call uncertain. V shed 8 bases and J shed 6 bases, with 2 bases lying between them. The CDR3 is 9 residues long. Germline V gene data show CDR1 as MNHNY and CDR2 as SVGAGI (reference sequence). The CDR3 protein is CASGQPQHF. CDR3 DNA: TGTGCCAGCGGTCAGCCCCAGCATTTT.

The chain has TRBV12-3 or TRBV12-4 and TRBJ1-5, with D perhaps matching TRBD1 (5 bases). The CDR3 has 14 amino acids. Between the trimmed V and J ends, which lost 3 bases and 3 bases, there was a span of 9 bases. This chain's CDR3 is CASSFGRVNQPQHF. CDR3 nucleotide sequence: TGTGCCAGCAGTTTCGGCAGGGTCAATCAGCCCCAGCATTTT.

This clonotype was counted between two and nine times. CDR3 loop: CATSREKGLVEKLFF. The CDR3 DNA sequence: TGTGCCACCAGCAGAGAAAAGGGGTTGGTTGAAAAACTGTTTTTT. This chain connects TRBV15 to TRBJ1-4; the D gene is possibly TRBD1 (5 bases). Trimming took off 0 bases at V and 7 bases at J, with 12 bases between the two ends. The CDR3 runs to 15 residues. The germline V gene has CDR1 LNHNV and CDR2 YYDKDF (reference sequence).

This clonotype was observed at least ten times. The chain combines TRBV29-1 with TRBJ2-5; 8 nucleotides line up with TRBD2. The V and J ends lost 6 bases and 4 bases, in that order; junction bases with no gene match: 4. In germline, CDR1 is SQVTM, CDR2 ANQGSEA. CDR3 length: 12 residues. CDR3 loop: CSVITSGETQYF. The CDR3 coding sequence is TGCAGCGTCATAACTAGCGGAGAGACCCAGTACTTC.

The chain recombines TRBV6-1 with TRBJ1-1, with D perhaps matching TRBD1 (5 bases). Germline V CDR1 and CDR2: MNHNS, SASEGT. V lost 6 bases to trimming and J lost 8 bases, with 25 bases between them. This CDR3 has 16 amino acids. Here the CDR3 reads CASRAPGRLKVREAFF. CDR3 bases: TGTGCCAGCAGAGCACCGGGACGGCTGAAAGTACGGGAAGCTTTCTTT.

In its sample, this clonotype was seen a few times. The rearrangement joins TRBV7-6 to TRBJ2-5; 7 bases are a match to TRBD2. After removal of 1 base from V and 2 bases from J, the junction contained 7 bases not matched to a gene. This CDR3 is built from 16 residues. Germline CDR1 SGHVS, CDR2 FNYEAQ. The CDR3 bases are TGTGCCAGCAGCTTAGGCGGCGGGAGAGTACAAGAGACCCAGTACTTC. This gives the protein CASSLGGGRVQETQYF. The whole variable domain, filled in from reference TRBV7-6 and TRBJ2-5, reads GAGVSQSPRYKVTKRGQDVALRCDPISGHVSLYWYRQALGQGPEFLTYFNYEAQQDKSGLPNDRFSAERPEGSISTLTIQRTEQRDSAMYRCASSLGGGRVQETQYFGPGTRLLVL.

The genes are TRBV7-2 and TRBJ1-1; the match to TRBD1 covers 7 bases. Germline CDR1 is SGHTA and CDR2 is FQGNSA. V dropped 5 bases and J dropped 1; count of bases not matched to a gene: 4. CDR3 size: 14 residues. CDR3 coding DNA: TGTGCCAGCAGCGGGGGACAGCGGAACACTGAAGCTTTCTTT. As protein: CASSGGQRNTEAFF.

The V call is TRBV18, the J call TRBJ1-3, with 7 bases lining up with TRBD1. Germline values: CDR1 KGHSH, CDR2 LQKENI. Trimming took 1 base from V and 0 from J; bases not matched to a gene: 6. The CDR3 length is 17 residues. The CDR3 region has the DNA TGTGCCAGCTCACCACAGACAGGGAGAATCTCTGGAAACACCATATATTTT. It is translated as CASSPQTGRISGNTIYF. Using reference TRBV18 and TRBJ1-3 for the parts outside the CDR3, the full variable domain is NAGVMQNPRHLVRRRGQEARLRCSPMKGHSHVYWYRQLPEEGLKFMVYLQKENIIDESGMPKERFSAEFPKEGPSILRIQQVVRGDSAAYFCASSPQTGRISGNTIYFGEGSWLTVV.

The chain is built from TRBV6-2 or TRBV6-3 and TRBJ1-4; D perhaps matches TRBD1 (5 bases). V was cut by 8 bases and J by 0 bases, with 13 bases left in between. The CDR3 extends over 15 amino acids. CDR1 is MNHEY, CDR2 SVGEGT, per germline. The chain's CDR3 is CASERGGATNEKLFF. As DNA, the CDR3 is TGTGCCAGCGAGAGGGGCGGAGCAACTAATGAAAAACTGTTTTTT.